This T cell receptor beta chain was identified in a study of neoadjuvant anti-PD-1 for oral cavity cancer. As to time point: after neoadjuvant nivolumab, at surgical resection. This clone was detected once. Distinct nucleotide sequences in the sample also encode this CDR3. The method was immunoSEQ multiplex PCR; TCRdb's version includes in-frame clones alone and lacks a portion of them. In the table there are around 14,000 clones, roughly 80% of which are singletons. Germline CDR1 reads WSHSY; CDR2 reads SAAADI. With V trimmed by 7 bases and J by 3 bases, 6 bases remained unmatched. The CDR3 runs to 14 residues.

The TCR originated in a person aged 35-79 years with oral cavity squamous cell carcinoma. This specimen consisted of PBMCs, obtained after nivolumab (anti-PD-1) treatment. The rearrangement joins TRBV10-2 to TRBJ1-3, with 7 bases matching TRBD1. CDR3 residues: CASTRGLDGNTIYF. The CDR3 coding sequence is TGCGCCAGCACAAGGGGGCTTGATGGAAACACCATATATTTT.